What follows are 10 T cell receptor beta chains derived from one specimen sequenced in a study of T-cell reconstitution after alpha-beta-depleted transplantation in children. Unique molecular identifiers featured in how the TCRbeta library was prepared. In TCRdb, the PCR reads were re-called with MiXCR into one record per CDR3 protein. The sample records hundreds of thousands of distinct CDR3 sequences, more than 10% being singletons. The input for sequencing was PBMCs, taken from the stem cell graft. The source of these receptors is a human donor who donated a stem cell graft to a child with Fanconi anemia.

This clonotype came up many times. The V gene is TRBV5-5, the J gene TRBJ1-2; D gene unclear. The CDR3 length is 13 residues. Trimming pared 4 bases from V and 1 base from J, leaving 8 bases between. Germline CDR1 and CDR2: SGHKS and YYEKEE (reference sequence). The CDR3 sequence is CASSEEGNYGYTF. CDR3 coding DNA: TGTGCCAGCAGCGAGGAGGGTAACTATGGCTACACCTTC. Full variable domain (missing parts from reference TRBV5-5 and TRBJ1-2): DAGVTQSPTHLIKTRGQQVTLRCSPISGHKSVSWYQQVLGQGPQFIFQYYEKEERGRGNFPDRFSARQFPNYSSELNVNALLLGDSALYLCASSEEGNYGYTFGSGTRLTVV.

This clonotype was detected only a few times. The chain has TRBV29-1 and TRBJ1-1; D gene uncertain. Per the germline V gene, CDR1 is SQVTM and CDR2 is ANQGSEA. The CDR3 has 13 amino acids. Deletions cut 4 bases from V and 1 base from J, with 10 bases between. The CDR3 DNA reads TGCAGCGTTGTTGTCTCACCGAACACTGAAGCTTTCTTT. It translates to CSVVVSPNTEAFF.

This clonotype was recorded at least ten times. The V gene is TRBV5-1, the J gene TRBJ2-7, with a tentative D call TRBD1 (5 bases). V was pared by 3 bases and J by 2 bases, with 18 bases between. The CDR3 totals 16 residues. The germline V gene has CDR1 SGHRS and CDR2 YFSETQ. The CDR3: CASSWGDGQPTYEQYF. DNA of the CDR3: TGCGCCAGCAGCTGGGGCGACGGACAACCCACCTACGAGCAGTACTTC. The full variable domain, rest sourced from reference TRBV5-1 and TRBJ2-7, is KAGVTQTPRYLIKTRGQQVTLSCSPISGHRSVSWYQQTPGQGLQFLFEYFSETQRNKGNFPGRFSGRQFSNSRSEMNVSTLELGDSALYLCASSWGDGQPTYEQYFGPGTRLTVT.

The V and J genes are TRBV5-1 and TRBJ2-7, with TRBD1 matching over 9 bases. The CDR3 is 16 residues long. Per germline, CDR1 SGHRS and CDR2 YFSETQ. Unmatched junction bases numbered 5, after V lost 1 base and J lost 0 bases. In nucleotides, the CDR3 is TGCGCCAGCAGCTTGAATCGGGACAGGGACTCCTACGAGCAGTACTTC. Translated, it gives CASSLNRDRDSYEQYF. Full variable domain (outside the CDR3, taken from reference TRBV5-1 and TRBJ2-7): KAGVTQTPRYLIKTRGQQVTLSCSPISGHRSVSWYQQTPGQGLQFLFEYFSETQRNKGNFPGRFSGRQFSNSRSEMNVSTLELGDSALYLCASSLNRDRDSYEQYFGPGTRLTVT.

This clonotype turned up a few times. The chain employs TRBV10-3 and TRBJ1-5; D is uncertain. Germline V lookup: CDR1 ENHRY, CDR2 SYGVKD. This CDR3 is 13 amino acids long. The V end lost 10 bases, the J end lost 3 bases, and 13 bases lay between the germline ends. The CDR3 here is CATGRTDNQPQHF. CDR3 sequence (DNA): TGTGCCACAGGCCGGACGGACAATCAGCCCCAGCATTTT.

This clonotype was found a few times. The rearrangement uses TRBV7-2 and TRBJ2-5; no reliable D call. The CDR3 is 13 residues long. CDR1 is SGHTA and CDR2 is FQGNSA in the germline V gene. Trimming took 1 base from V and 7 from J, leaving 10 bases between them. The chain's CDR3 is CASSLEAARTQYF. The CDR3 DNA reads TGTGCCAGCAGCTTAGAGGCGGCAAGGACCCAGTACTTC. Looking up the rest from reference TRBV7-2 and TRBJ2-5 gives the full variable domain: GAGVSQSPSNKVTEKGKDVELRCDPISGHTALYWYRQSLGQGLEFLIYFQGNSAPDKSGLPSDRFSAERTGGSVSTLTIQRTQQEDSAVYLCASSLEAARTQYFGPGTRLLVL.

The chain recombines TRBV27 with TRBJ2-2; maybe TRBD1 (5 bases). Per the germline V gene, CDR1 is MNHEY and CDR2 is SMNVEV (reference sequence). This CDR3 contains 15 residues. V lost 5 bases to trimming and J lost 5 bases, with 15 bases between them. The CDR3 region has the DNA TGTGCCAGCAGTCTTGTGGGGCTCGTGACCGGGGAGCTGTTTTTT. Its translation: CASSLVGLVTGELFF.

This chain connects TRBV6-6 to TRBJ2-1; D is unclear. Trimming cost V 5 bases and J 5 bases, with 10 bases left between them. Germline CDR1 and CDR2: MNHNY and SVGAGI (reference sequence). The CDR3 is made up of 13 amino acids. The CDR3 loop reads CASSRLLNNEQFF. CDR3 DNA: TGTGCCAGCAGTCGTCTCCTTAACAATGAGCAGTTCTTC.

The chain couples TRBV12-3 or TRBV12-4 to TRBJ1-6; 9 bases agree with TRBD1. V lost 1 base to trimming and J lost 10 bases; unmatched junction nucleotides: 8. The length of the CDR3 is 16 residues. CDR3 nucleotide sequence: TGTGCCAGCAGTTTAGGCGGGACAGGGTTGGGATCACCCCTCCACTTT. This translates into CASSLGGTGLGSPLHF.

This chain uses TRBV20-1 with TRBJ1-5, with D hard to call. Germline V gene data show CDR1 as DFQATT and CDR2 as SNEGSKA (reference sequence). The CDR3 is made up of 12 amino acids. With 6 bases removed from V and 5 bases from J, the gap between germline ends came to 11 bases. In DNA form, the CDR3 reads TGCAGTGCCCGGGCCCCGGATCAGCCCCAGCATTTT. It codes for CSARAPDQPQHF.